The 16 T cell receptor beta chains reported below all come from one sample, sequenced in a study of T cells in Graves' hyperthyroidism and ophthalmopathy. Amplification yielded TCR beta CDR3 regions, with RNA transcripts as the source. The HTBI primer set served for first-round RT-PCR of the TCR CDR3. TCRdb redid the calling of the multiplex PCR reads with MiXCR, one entry per CDR3 protein. The sample shows hundreds of thousands of distinct CDR3 sequences, roughly 14% of them seen only once. Material: blood. All receptors derive from a man between 18 and 29 years old with Graves' ophthalmopathy.

This clonotype has at least ten counts. J is TRBJ2-1 and V is TRBV11-2; D ambiguous. The V end lost 2 bases, the J end lost 8 bases, and 13 bases lay between the germline ends. CDR3 length: 14 residues. CDR1 is SGHAT, CDR2 FQNNGV, per germline. The CDR3 DNA follows: TGTGCCAGCAGCTTATTGTCCCCTTCCGATGAGCAGTTCTTC. Encoded protein: CASSLLSPSDEQFF.

The chain couples TRBV5-1 to TRBJ2-1, with D possibly called TRBD1 or TRBD2 (6 bases each). Germline CDR1 is SGHRS and CDR2 is YFSETQ. V dropped 1 base and J dropped 3 bases, with 11 bases sitting between them. The CDR3 totals 15 residues. CDR3 residues: CASSLRGERYNEQFF. As DNA, the CDR3 is TGCGCCAGCAGCTTGAGGGGGGAACGCTACAATGAGCAGTTCTTC.

Ten or more counts support this clonotype. The J gene is TRBJ1-5, the V gene TRBV5-1; D not resolved. V was pared by 0 bases and J by 3 bases, with 10 bases between. There are 15 residues in the CDR3. Germline V CDR1 and CDR2: SGHRS, YFSETQ. The CDR3 sequence: CASSLAGASNQPQHF. CDR3 bases: TGCGCCAGCAGCTTGGCCGGAGCCTCCAATCAGCCCCAGCATTTT.

This clonotype appeared many times. The CDR3 DNA sequence: TGCGCCAGCAGCCACGGTGGTGGTAGCAACGAGCAGTACTTC. This encodes CASSHGGGSNEQYF. The V call is TRBV4-1, the J call TRBJ2-7, with unresolved D. V was shortened by 3 bases and J by 5 bases, with 14 bases between the two germline ends. Germline loops: CDR1 MGHRA, CDR2 YSYEKL. This CDR3 comprises 14 residues.

The table lists this clonotype with many counts. The rearrangement uses TRBV6-1 and TRBJ1-2; D not resolved. V lost 6 bases and J lost 5, with 13 bases in between. The CDR3 consists of 13 residues. CDR1 and CDR2 (germline): MNHNS, SASEGT. The CDR3 sequence: CASRNVPAYGYTF. Here the CDR3 DNA reads TGTGCCAGCAGGAACGTACCAGCTTATGGCTACACCTTC.

This clonotype was counted many times. The V gene is TRBV6-1, the J gene TRBJ2-5; the match to TRBD2 covers 12 bases. Germline V gene data show CDR1 as MNHNS and CDR2 as SASEGT. This CDR3 comprises 15 residues. V shed 3 bases and J 2 bases; nucleotides not matched to a gene: 1. DNA for the CDR3: TGTGCCAGCAGTGATCTAGCGGGGGGGCAAGAGACCCAGTACTTC. It specifies CASSDLAGGQETQYF.

The V gene is TRBV24-1, the J gene TRBJ1-2; D is possibly TRBD1 (5 bases). The CDR3 contains 14 residues. The V and J ends lost 4 bases and 4 bases respectively, with 12 bases between them. The germline V gene has CDR1 KGHDR and CDR2 SFDVKD. CDR3 residues: CATSETSGGYGYTF. CDR3 nucleotides: TGTGCCACCAGTGAGACATCTGGGGGCTATGGCTACACCTTC.

V usage is TRBV7-6 and J usage is TRBJ2-5, with 8 bases identical to TRBD1. Trimming removed 5 bases from V and 3 bases from J; junction bases left unmatched: 11. The CDR3 is 16 amino acids. Germline-derived CDR1 and CDR2 are SGHVS and FNYEAQ. CDR3 sequence (DNA): TGTGCCAGCAGCACCCCAGGGGGCTACCCAAAAGAGACCCAGTACTTC. Its translation: CASSTPGGYPKETQYF.

For this clonotype: One base away lies a much larger clone, so this may be a sequencing read error. The genes are TRBV12-3 or TRBV12-4 and TRBJ2-7; D not certain. The CDR3 sequence is 13 residues long. The V and J ends lost 8 bases and 8 bases respectively, with 19 bases between them. CDR3 sequence reads: CASSPSDGYKQYF. Here the CDR3 DNA reads TGTGCCAGCTCACCCTCGGACGGGTACAAGCAGTACTTC.

Comments on this clonotype: With a much larger clone just one base away, this may be a read error. This chain uses TRBV15 with TRBJ2-5; 9 bases line up with TRBD2. The CDR3 spans 16 residues. With 10 bases clipped from V and 0 bases from J, the junction kept 12 bases outside the gene matches. Germline V gene data show CDR1 as LNHNV and CDR2 as YYDKDF (reference sequence). The CDR3 loop is CAIRGGLAVYQETQYF. The CDR3 DNA follows: TGTGCCATCAGGGGGGGACTAGCAGTGTACCAAGAGACCCAGTACTTC.

This clonotype was seen repeatedly, ten times or more. The chain is built from TRBV5-1 and TRBJ1-1; 8 bases agree with TRBD1. The CDR3 has 15 amino acids. Germline trimming cut 3 bases from V and 0 bases from J; bases unmatched to any gene: 4. The germline CDR1 and CDR2 sequences are SGHRS and YFSETQ. The CDR3 nucleotides are TGCGCCAGCAGCTCAAGGACAGGGATGAACACTGAAGCTTTCTTT. It translates to CASSSRTGMNTEAFF.

The V call is TRBV5-8, the J call TRBJ2-7; D unclear. This CDR3 has 12 residues. The V end was cut by 1 base, the J end by 3 bases, with 5 bases between. CDR1 and CDR2 (germline): SGHTS, YDEGEE. The CDR3 region is CASSLYFYEQYF. The CDR3 DNA sequence: TGTGCCAGCAGCTTGTACTTCTACGAGCAGTACTTC.

This chain joins TRBV7-8 and TRBJ1-3, with a tentative D call TRBD1 (5 bases). Germline assignment: CDR1 SGHVS and CDR2 FQNEAQ. This CDR3 is built from 16 residues. Trimming pared 5 bases from V and 0 bases from J, leaving 14 bases between. CDR3 in amino acids: CASSLGGSSSGNTIYF. CDR3 nucleotide sequence: TGTGCCAGCAGCCTCGGGGGGTCTAGCTCTGGAAACACCATATATTTT.

This chain connects TRBV6-1 to TRBJ2-2; D is ambiguous. CDR3 length: 10 residues. From germline, CDR1 is MNHNS and CDR2 SASEGT. The V end was cut by 8 bases, the J end by 6 bases, with 4 bases between. The CDR3 here is CASGSGELFF. DNA of the CDR3: TGTGCCAGCGGCTCCGGGGAGCTGTTTTTT.

The chain uses TRBV5-4 and TRBJ2-5; 11 bases match TRBD2. The J segment lost 4 bases and the V segment lost 4 bases, leaving 6 bases of the junction unmatched. Looked up from germline, CDR1 is SGHNT and CDR2 is YYREEE (reference sequence). This CDR3 comprises 15 residues. The CDR3 protein is CASSTRLAGLETQYF. In DNA, the CDR3 is TGTGCCAGCAGCACTAGACTAGCGGGGTTAGAGACCCAGTACTTC. Full variable domain (rest looked up from reference TRBV5-4 and TRBJ2-5): ETGVTQSPTHLIKTRGQQVTLRCSSQSGHNTVSWYQQALGQGPQFIFQYYREEENGRGNFPPRFSGLQFPNYSSELNVNALELDDSALYLCASSTRLAGLETQYFGPGTRLLVL.

This clonotype was observed a few times. The V call is TRBV14, the J call TRBJ1-1; no definite D call. Germline V gives CDR1 SGHDN, CDR2 FVKESK. The V and J ends lost 6 bases and 3 bases respectively, with 17 bases between them. This CDR3 is 15 amino acids long. The CDR3 here is CASRASGVWDTEAFF. The DNA of the CDR3 is TGTGCCAGCAGGGCGTCCGGGGTTTGGGACACTGAAGCTTTCTTT.